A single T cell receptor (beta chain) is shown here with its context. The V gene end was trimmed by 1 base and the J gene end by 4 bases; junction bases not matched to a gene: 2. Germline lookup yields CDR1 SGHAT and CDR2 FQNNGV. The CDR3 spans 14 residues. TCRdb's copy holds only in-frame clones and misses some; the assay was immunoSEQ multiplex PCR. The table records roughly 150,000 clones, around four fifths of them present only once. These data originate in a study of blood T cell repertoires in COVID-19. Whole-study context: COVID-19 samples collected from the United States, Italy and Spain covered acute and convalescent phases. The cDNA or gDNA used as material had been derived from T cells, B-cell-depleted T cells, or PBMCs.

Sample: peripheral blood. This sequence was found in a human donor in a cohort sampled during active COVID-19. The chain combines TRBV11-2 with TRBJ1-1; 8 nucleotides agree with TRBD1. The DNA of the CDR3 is TGTGCCAGCAGCTTAGGCAGGGGGCCCACTGAAGCTTTCTTT. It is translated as CASSLGRGPTEAFF. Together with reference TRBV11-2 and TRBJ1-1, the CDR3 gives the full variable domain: EAGVAQSPRYKIIEKRQSVAFWCNPISGHATLYWYQQILGQGPKLLIQFQNNGVVDDSQLPKDRFSAERLKGVDSTLKIQPAKLEDSAVYLCASSLGRGPTEAFFGQGTRLTVV.